One T cell receptor beta chain is described in this entry. This sample is part of a study of blood T cell repertoires in COVID-19. Across the study: Samples came from the United States, Italy and Spain, spanning acute and convalescent COVID-19. The cDNA or gDNA used as material had been derived from T cells, B-cell-depleted T cells, or PBMCs.

Source study methods: Amplified reference gene primers provided the basis for estimating nucleated cell counts. The protocol was immunoSEQ multiplex PCR, while the TCRdb copy is restricted to in-frame clones and leaves out a portion. V and J calls and clone size are as listed in that table; D and trimming were resolved from the DNA. The repertoire holds a few hundred thousand clones, with 88% as singletons. The V gene end was trimmed by 5 bases and the J gene end by 3 bases; junction bases not matched to a gene: 2. CDR1 and CDR2 (germline): MDHEN, SYDVKM. This CDR3 comprises 14 residues. The specimen sequenced was peripheral blood. The TCR originated in a human donor in a cohort sampled during active COVID-19. The rearrangement links TRBV28 to TRBJ2-7; 12 nucleotides agree with TRBD1. The CDR3 loop is CASSRDRGLYEQYF. The DNA of the CDR3 is TGTGCCAGCAGTCGGGACAGGGGGCTCTACGAGCAGTACTTC.